A selection of T cell receptor beta chains follows, all from one sample in a study of cytomegalovirus exposure and HLA in healthy donors. Produced via immunoSEQ multiplex PCR; TCRdb's table is partial and in-frame only. The sample has more than 60,000 clones; nearly 96% are singletons. The specimen sequenced was PBMCs. These receptors originate from a young woman in good health and CMV-seropositive. Both conserved end residues are part of each CDR3. The D gene is left open where the match is weak. Expanded clones get a size class; other rows say once, few or many, or leave the size out.

TRBV7-8	15	-	TRBJ1-2	TRBD1	CASSESRDRYYGYTF	TGTGCCAGCAGCGAATCCAGGGACAGGTACTATGGCTACACCTTC
TRBV5-1	15	-	TRBJ2-1	-	CASSSRDNSYNEQFF	TGCGCCAGCAGCTCCCGGGACAACTCCTACAATGAGCAGTTCTTC
TRBV19	15	-	TRBJ2-3	TRBD2	CASSPGAGVTDTQYF	TGTGCCAGTAGCCCTGGAGCGGGAGTGACAGATACGCAGTATTTT
TRBV6-5	15	-	TRBJ1-2	TRBD1	CASSYDRGSNYGYTF	TGTGCCAGCAGTTACGACAGGGGTTCTAACTATGGCTACACCTTC
TRBV29-1	15	-	TRBJ2-7	TRBD2	CSVYGTSGIFYEQYF	TGCAGCGTCTACGGGACTAGCGGGATTTTCTACGAGCAGTACTTC
TRBV28	11	-	TRBJ1-5	-	CASSSPRPQHF	TGTGCCAGCAGTTCCCCCCGGCCCCAGCATTTT
TRBV5-1	14	-	TRBJ2-5	TRBD1	CASSQGQGRETQYF	TGCGCCAGCAGCCAGGGACAGGGCCGGGAGACCCAGTACTTC
TRBV4-3	13	-	TRBJ2-5	TRBD2	CASSPGLAGTQYF	TGCGCCAGCAGCCCAGGACTAGCGGGAACCCAGTACTTC
TRBV18	15	-	TRBJ2-1	TRBD1	CASSRGQGIYNEQFF	TGTGCCAGCTCACGGGGACAGGGAATCTACAATGAGCAGTTCTTC
TRBV7-8	14	-	TRBJ1-2	-	CASERQGRNYGYTF	TGTGCCAGCGAGAGGCAGGGCCGCAACTATGGCTACACCTTC
TRBV7-2	16	-	TRBJ2-1	TRBD2	CASSFGLARAENEQFF	TGTGCCAGCAGCTTCGGACTAGCGAGGGCGGAGAATGAGCAGTTCTTC
TRBV7-2	15	-	TRBJ2-3	-	CASSRDLTSTDTQYF	TGTGCCAGCAGCCGGGACTTAACTAGCACAGATACGCAGTATTTT
TRBV20-1	10	once	TRBJ2-3	-	CSAYENTQYF	TGCAGTGCCTACGAGAATACGCAGTATTTT
TRBV7-8	14	few	TRBJ1-2	-	CASSPRTQGYGYTF	TGTGCCAGCAGCCCCCGGACCCAGGGCTATGGCTACACCTTC
TRBV30	14	once	TRBJ2-7	-	CALNGGNTNYEQYF	TGTGCCTTAAATGGGGGGAACACAAACTACGAGCAGTACTTC
TRBV4-3	13	-	TRBJ2-5	-	CASSQDFKGDQYF	TGCGCCAGCAGCCAAGATTTTAAGGGGGACCAGTACTTC
TRBV28	14	once	TRBJ2-1	-	CASSPGLGRSKQFF	TGTGCCAGCAGCCCGGGATTAGGGAGGTCGAAGCAGTTCTTC
TRBV11-2	19	-	TRBJ2-3	TRBD2	CASSLRLAGQSSRLDTQYF	TGTGCCAGCAGCTTACGACTAGCGGGACAGTCTTCCCGCTTAGATACGCAGTATTTT
TRBV4-2	16	-	TRBJ2-1	-	CASSQEGHGSYNEQFF	TGTGCCAGCAGCCAAGAGGGACACGGCTCCTACAATGAGCAGTTCTTC
TRBV30	13	-	TRBJ2-5	-	CAWRDFPQETQYF	TGTGCCTGGAGGGACTTCCCCCAAGAGACCCAGTACTTC
TRBV9	15	-	TRBJ2-1	TRBD2	CASSTSGLSRNEQFF	TGTGCCAGCAGCACTAGCGGACTTTCAAGGAATGAGCAGTTCTTC
TRBV30	16	-	TRBJ2-1	-	CAWRIALGRGKNEQFF	TGTGCCTGGAGGATAGCACTCGGACGAGGGAAGAATGAGCAGTTCTTC
TRBV11-3	17	-	TRBJ2-1	TRBD2	CASSLAGLAGKDNEQFF	TGTGCCAGCAGCTTAGCCGGACTAGCGGGGAAGGACAATGAGCAGTTCTTC
TRBV29-1	13	-	TRBJ2-1	TRBD2	CSVGTSLYNEQFF	TGCAGCGTTGGGACTAGCCTGTACAATGAGCAGTTCTTC
TRBV28	16	-	TRBJ2-2	-	CASTSRSGLNTGELFF	TGTGCCAGCACTTCAAGGAGCGGCCTTAACACCGGGGAGCTGTTTTTT
TRBV19	16	-	TRBJ1-5	TRBD1	CASSIRGQAALSPQHF	TGTGCCAGTAGTATTCGGGGACAGGCGGCCCTTAGTCCCCAGCATTTT
TRBV28	14	-	TRBJ2-2	TRBD1	CASTPDRGFGELFF	TGTGCCAGCACCCCAGACAGGGGCTTCGGGGAGCTGTTTTTT
TRBV7-2	16	-	TRBJ2-3	TRBD2	CASSLVGTSGLDTQYF	TGTGCCAGCAGCTTAGTGGGGACTAGCGGTCTAGATACGCAGTATTTT
TRBV5-1	14	-	TRBJ2-3	-	CASSWGHGTDTQYF	TGCGCCAGCAGCTGGGGGCATGGCACAGATACGCAGTATTTT
TRBV27	15	-	TRBJ2-7	-	CASSLQETGVYEQYF	TGTGCCAGCAGTTTACAAGAGACAGGCGTCTACGAGCAGTACTTC
TRBV29-1	12	-	TRBJ2-5	-	CSVRRDQETQYF	TGCAGCGTTAGGAGGGACCAAGAGACCCAGTACTTC
TRBV11-3	15	once	TRBJ2-4	-	CASSSPRMTGNIQYF	TGTGCCAGCAGCTCCCCCCGGATGACAGGAAACATTCAGTACTTC
TRBV27	14	-	TRBJ2-2	-	CASSFRRSTGELFF	TGTGCCAGCAGTTTTAGGCGGAGCACCGGGGAGCTGTTTTTT
TRBV29-1	13	-	TRBJ2-5	TRBD2	CSALAPGGETQYF	TGCAGCGCCCTGGCCCCGGGGGGAGAGACCCAGTACTTC
TRBV6-1	13	-	TRBJ2-5	-	CASSETGPETQYF	TGTGCCAGCAGTGAAACAGGGCCTGAGACCCAGTACTTC
TRBV6-4	13	-	TRBJ1-1	-	CASSEARGTEAFF	TGTGCCAGCAGTGAGGCTAGGGGAACTGAAGCTTTCTTT
TRBV5-8	16	-	TRBJ2-5	TRBD2	CASPEWKREISETQYF	TGTGCCAGCCCGGAGTGGAAGCGGGAGATATCGGAGACCCAGTACTTC
TRBV19	14	-	TRBJ2-3	TRBD2	CASRTSGRTDTQYF	TGTGCCAGTAGGACTAGCGGGAGAACAGATACGCAGTATTTT
TRBV11-2	19	-	TRBJ2-6	TRBD2	CASINLPGLAVAGANVLTF	TGTGCCAGCATCAATCTCCCGGGACTAGCAGTGGCTGGGGCCAACGTCCTGACTTTC
TRBV5-5	15	-	TRBJ2-5	-	CASSTRVTIQETQYF	TGTGCCAGCAGCACCCGGGTCACCATCCAAGAGACCCAGTACTTC
TRBV11-2	14	-	TRBJ2-1	-	CASSLDAGIDEQFF	TGTGCCAGCAGCTTAGACGCGGGGATCGATGAGCAGTTCTTC
TRBV7-2	15	-	TRBJ2-1	TRBD2	CASSPLAGGYNEQFF	TGTGCCAGCAGCCCCTTAGCGGGAGGGTACAATGAGCAGTTCTTC
TRBV10-3	15	once	TRBJ2-1	TRBD2	CAISGTSGKDNEQFF	TGTGCCATCAGTGGGACTAGCGGGAAAGACAATGAGCAGTTCTTC
TRBV4-2	19	once	TRBJ2-5	TRBD2	CASSQHPFGLAGGQETQYF	TGTGCCAGCAGCCAGCACCCTTTCGGACTAGCGGGAGGGCAAGAGACCCAGTACTTC
TRBV10-3	12	-	TRBJ1-2	-	CAISGEGYGYTF	TGTGCCATCAGTGGGGAGGGCTATGGCTACACCTTC
TRBV5-1	14	once	TRBJ1-5	-	CASSLGFGDQPQHF	TGCGCCAGCAGCTTGGGGTTCGGGGATCAGCCCCAGCATTTT
TRBV27	15	once	TRBJ2-1	TRBD2	CASTPLGLDYNEQFF	TGTGCCAGCACCCCCCTGGGACTAGATTACAATGAGCAGTTCTTC
TRBV9	21	-	TRBJ2-5	TRBD2	CASSAPKKGGLAGGPRETQYF	TGTGCCAGCAGCGCTCCCAAAAAAGGGGGACTAGCGGGAGGGCCGCGTGAGACCCAGTACTTC
TRBV28	17	-	TRBJ2-3	TRBD2	CASSPTSGSHPGDTQYF	TGTGCCAGCAGCCCCACTAGCGGGAGTCACCCTGGGGATACGCAGTATTTT